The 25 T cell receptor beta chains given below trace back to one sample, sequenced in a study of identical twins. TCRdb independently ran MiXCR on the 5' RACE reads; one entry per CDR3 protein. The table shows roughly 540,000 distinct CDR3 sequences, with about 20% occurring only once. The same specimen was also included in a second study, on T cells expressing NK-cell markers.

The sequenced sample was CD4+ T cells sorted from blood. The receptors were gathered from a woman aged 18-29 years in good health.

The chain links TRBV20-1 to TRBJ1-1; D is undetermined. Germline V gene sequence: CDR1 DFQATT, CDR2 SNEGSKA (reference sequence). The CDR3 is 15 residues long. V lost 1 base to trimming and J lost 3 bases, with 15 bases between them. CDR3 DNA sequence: TGCAGTGCTAGAGGGTCCCCTTCGAGGGACACTGAAGCTTTCTTT. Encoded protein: CSARGSPSRDTEAFF.

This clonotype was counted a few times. CDR3 bases: TGTGCCAGCAGCAAAGGACTAGCGAAAACCGGGGAGCTGTTTTTT. Encoded protein: CASSKGLAKTGELFF. The V gene is TRBV21-1, the J gene TRBJ2-2; the table calls TRBD2, which could not be checked here. TRBV21-1 is an annotated pseudogene. This CDR3 comprises 15 residues.

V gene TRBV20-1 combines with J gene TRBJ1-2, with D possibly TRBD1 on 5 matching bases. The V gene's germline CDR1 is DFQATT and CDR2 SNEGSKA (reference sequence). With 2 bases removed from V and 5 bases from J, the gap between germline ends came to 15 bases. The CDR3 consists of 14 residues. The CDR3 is CSARSQQGWYGYTF. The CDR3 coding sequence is TGCAGTGCTAGATCTCAGCAGGGATGGTATGGCTACACCTTC.

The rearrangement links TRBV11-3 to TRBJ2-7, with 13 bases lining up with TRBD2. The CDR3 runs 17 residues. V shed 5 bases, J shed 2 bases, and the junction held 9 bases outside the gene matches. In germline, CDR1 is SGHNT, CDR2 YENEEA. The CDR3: CASSLTSGGLQTYEQYF. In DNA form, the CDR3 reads TGTGCCAGCAGCCTGACTAGCGGGGGGCTACAAACCTACGAGCAGTACTTC. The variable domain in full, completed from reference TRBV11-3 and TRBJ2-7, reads EAGVVQSPRYKIIEKKQPVAFWCNPISGHNTLYWYLQNLGQGPELLIRYENEEAVDDSQLPKDRFSAERLKGVDSTLKIQPAELGDSAVYLCASSLTSGGLQTYEQYFGPGTRLTVT.

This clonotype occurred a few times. The CDR3 coding sequence is TGCAGCGTTGAATACAGGAACTATGGCTACACCTTC. Encoded protein: CSVEYRNYGYTF. This sequence joins TRBV29-1 and TRBJ1-2; the D gene is possibly TRBD1 (5 bases). Germline V CDR1 and CDR2: SQVTM, ANQGSEA. This CDR3 contains 12 residues. V lost 2 bases to trimming and J lost 2 bases, with 6 bases between them.

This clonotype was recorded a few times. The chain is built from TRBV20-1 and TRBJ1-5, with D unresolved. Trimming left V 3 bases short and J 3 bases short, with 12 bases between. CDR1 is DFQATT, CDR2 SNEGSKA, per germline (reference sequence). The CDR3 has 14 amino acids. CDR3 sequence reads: CSASPADANQPQHF. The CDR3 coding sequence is TGCAGTGCTAGCCCGGCCGATGCCAATCAGCCCCAGCATTTT.

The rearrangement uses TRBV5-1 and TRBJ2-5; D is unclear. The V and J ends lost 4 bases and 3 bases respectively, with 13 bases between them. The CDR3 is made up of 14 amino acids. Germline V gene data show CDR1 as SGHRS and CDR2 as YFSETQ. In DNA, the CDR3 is TGCGCCAGCAGCGTGCACGGACCGGAAGAGACCCAGTACTTC. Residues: CASSVHGPEETQYF.

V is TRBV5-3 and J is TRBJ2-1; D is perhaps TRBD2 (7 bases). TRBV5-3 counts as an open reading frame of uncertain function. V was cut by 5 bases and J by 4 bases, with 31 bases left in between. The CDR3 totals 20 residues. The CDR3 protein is CARRDALRGPAGAGYNEQFF. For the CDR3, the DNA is TGTGCCAGAAGGGATGCTCTGCGGGGACCTGCGGGGGCGGGATACAATGAGCAGTTCTTC.

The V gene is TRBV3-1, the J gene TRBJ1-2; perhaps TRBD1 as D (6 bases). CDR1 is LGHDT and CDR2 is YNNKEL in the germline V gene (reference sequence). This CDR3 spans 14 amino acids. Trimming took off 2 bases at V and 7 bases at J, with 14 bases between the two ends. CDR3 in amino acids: CASSQLQGTGGYTF. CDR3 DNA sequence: TGTGCCAGCAGCCAACTACAGGGAACGGGTGGCTACACCTTC.

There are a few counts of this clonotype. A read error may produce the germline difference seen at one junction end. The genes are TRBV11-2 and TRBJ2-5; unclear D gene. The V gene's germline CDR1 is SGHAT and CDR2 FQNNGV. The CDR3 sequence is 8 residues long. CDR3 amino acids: CASSPSNF. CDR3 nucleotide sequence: TGTGCCAGCAGCCCTAGTAACTTC.

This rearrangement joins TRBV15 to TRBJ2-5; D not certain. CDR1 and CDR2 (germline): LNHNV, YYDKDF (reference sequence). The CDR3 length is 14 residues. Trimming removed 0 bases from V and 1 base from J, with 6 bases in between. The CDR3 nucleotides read TGTGCCACCAGCAGAGACCCAGGCCAAGAGACCCAGTACTTC. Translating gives CATSRDPGQETQYF.

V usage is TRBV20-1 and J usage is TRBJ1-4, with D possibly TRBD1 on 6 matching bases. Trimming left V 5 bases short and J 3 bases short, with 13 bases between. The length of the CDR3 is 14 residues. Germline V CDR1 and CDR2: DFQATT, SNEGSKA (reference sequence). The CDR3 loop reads CSAALWTANEKLFF. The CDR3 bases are TGCAGTGCTGCTCTCTGGACAGCTAATGAAAAACTGTTTTTT.

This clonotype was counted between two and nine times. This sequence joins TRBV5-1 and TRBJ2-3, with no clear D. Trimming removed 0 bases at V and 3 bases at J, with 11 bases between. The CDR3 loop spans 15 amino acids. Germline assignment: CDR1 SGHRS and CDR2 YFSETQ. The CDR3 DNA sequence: TGCGCCAGCAGCTTGGTGGCGGCGCCGACAGATACGCAGTATTTT. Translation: CASSLVAAPTDTQYF.

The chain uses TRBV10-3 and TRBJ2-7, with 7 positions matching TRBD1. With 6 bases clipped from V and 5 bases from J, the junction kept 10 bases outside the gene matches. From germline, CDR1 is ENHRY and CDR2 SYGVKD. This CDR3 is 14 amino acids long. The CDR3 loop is CAISRTGGIDEQYF. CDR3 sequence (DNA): TGTGCCATCAGCAGGACAGGCGGTATCGACGAGCAGTACTTC.

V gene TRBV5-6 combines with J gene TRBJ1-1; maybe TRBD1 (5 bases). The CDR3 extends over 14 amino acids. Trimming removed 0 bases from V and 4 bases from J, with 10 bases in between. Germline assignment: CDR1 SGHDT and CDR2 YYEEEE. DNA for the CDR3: TGTGCCAGCAGCTTGGACAGGAGGGGCACTGAAGCTTTCTTT. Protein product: CASSLDRRGTEAFF.

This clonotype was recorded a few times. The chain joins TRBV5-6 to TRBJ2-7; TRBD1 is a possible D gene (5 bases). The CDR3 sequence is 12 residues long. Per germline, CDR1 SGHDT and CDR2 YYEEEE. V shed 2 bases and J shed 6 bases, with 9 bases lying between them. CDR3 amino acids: CASSFRQLEQYF. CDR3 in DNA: TGTGCCAGCAGCTTTCGACAGCTCGAGCAGTACTTC.

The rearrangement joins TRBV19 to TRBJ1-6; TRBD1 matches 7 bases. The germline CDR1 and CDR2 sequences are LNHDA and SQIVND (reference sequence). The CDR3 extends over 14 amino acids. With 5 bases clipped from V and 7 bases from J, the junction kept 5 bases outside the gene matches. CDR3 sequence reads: CASSAQGFNSPLHF. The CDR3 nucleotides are TGTGCCAGTAGTGCACAGGGGTTCAATTCACCCCTCCACTTT.

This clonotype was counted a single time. Written as DNA, the CDR3 is TGTGCCAGCAGTTTTGGGACTAGCGGGGCGTTCCAAGAGACCCAGTACTTC. This codes for CASSFGTSGAFQETQYF. The chain carries TRBV6-5 and TRBJ2-5, with 13 bases lining up with TRBD2. J was trimmed by 1 base and V by 4 bases; bases with no gene match: 6. The CDR3 runs 17 residues. Per the germline V gene, CDR1 is MNHEY and CDR2 is SVGAGI.

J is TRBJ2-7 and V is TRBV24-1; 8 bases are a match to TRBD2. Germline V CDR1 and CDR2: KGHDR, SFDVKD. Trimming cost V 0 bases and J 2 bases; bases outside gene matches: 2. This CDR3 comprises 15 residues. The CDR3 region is CATSDLTSGPYEQYF. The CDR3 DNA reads TGTGCCACCAGTGATTTGACTAGCGGACCCTACGAGCAGTACTTC.

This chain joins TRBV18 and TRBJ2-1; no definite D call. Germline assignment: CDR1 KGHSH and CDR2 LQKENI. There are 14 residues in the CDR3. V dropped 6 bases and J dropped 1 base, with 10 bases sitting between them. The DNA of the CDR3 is TGTGCCAGCTCTGGCGCCGGGTCCTACAATGAGCAGTTCTTC. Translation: CASSGAGSYNEQFF.

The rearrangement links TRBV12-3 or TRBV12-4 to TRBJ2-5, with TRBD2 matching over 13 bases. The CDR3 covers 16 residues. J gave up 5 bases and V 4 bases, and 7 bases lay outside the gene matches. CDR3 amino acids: CASSWTSGGGHETQYF. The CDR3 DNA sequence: TGTGCCAGCAGTTGGACTAGCGGGGGCGGGCACGAGACCCAGTACTTC.

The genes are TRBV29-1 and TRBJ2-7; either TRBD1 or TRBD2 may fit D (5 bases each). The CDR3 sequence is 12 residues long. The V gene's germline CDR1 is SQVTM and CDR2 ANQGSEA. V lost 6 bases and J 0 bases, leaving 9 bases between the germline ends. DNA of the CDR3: TGCAGCGTCAGGGACGACTCCTACGAGCAGTACTTC. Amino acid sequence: CSVRDDSYEQYF.

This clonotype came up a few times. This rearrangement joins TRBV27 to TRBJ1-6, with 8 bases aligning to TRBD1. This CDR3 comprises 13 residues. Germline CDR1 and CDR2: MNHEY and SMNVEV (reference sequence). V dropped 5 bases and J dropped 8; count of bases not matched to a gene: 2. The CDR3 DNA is TGTGCCAGCAGTCTGGACAGGGATTCACCCCTCCACTTT. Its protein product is CASSLDRDSPLHF.

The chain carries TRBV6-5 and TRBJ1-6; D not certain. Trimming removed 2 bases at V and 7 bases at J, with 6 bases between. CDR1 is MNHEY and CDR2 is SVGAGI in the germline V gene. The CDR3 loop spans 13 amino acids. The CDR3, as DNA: TGTGCCAGCAGTTACGGCCGAAATTCACCCCTCCACTTT. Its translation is CASSYGRNSPLHF.

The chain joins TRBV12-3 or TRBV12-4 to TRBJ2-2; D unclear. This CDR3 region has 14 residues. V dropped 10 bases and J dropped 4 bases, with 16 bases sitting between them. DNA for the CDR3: TGTGCCACCACGCGTGGGGTAGGCACCGGGGAGCTGTTTTTT. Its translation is CATTRGVGTGELFF.